Listed here are 23 T cell receptor beta chains from one sample, sequenced in a study of vaccination and CD4 T cells after COVID-19. Sequenced with the Oncomine TCR Beta short-read assay was DNA taken from cultured CD4+ T cells. In TCRdb, the PCR reads were re-called with MiXCR into one record per CDR3 protein. The repertoire includes fewer than 15,000 distinct CDR3 sequences, about 67% of them detected once, and 7.4% sits in the top ten. Treatment given: roughly 11-day PBMC culture with coronavirus spike peptide pools or control peptides (ViraFEST assay). Which antigens these TCRs recognize remains unknown. The sequencing input was CD4+ T cells from blood, cultured in vitro. Receptors originate from a human donor who had recovered from COVID-19.

The chain has TRBV5-1 and TRBJ2-7, with a possible D match to TRBD1 (5 bases). The CDR3 extends over 13 amino acids. Trimming pared 5 bases from V and 3 bases from J, leaving 12 bases between. Germline CDR1 is SGHRS and CDR2 is YFSETQ. The CDR3 coding sequence is TGCGCCAGCAGATTTAATCAGGGCTACGAGCAGTACTTC. As protein: CASRFNQGYEQYF.

In its sample, this clonotype was seen once. The J gene is TRBJ1-2, the V gene TRBV2; D might be TRBD1 (6 bases). This CDR3 region has 12 residues. Trimming took off 7 bases at V and 4 bases at J, with 10 bases between the two ends. The germline CDR1 and CDR2 sequences are SNHLY and FYNNEI. The CDR3 bases are TGTGCCAGCAACGCGGACAGCTATGGCTACACCTTC. Encoded protein: CASNADSYGYTF.

The chain has TRBV20-1 and TRBJ1-3; D unresolved. CDR3 length: 14 amino acids. V was cut by 3 bases and J by 4 bases, with 13 bases left in between. CDR1 and CDR2 from the germline V gene are DFQATT and SNEGSKA (reference sequence). CDR3: CSARPDLGGNTIYF. As DNA, the CDR3 is TGCAGTGCTAGGCCCGACCTAGGGGGAAACACCATATATTTT.

The chain carries TRBV29-1 and TRBJ1-2; D gene uncertain. The CDR3 extends over 16 amino acids. From germline, CDR1 is SQVTM and CDR2 ANQGSEA. The V gene lost 0 bases and the J gene lost 4 bases, with 18 bases spanning the gap. The chain's CDR3 is CSVEDQPDLAAYGYTF. The CDR3 nucleotides read TGCAGCGTTGAAGATCAACCTGATCTGGCAGCCTATGGCTACACCTTC.

Relative to its sample, this clonotype is medium-sized (0.01 to 0.1%). The chain is built from TRBV19 and TRBJ1-5; possible D gene TRBD1, 5 bases. The V gene's germline CDR1 is LNHDA and CDR2 SQIVND (reference sequence). V shed 5 bases and J shed 2 bases, with 10 bases lying between them. The length of the CDR3 is 14 residues. The CDR3 sequence: CASSGEQGNQPQHF. The CDR3 region has the DNA TGTGCCAGTAGTGGGGAACAGGGCAATCAGCCCCAGCATTTT. Together with reference TRBV19 and TRBJ1-5, the CDR3 gives the full variable domain: DGGITQSPKYLFRKEGQNVTLSCEQNLNHDAMYWYRQDPGQGLRLIYYSQIVNDFQKGDIAEGYSVSREKKESFPLTVTSAQKNPTAFYLCASSGEQGNQPQHFGDGTRLSIL.

This clonotype came up a few times. The V gene is TRBV20-1, the J gene TRBJ1-2, with TRBD1 as a possible D gene (6 bases). CDR3 length: 14 amino acids. Germline V gives CDR1 DFQATT, CDR2 SNEGSKA (reference sequence). Trimming shortened V by 5 bases and J by 8 bases, and 21 bases separated the two germline ends. The CDR3 spells CSAGTTGGVRGYTF. CDR3 in DNA: TGCAGTGCTGGGACAACCGGGGGAGTGAGGGGCTACACCTTC.

The rearrangement joins TRBV2 to TRBJ2-1; 9 bases agree with TRBD1. Trimming at V came to 4 bases and at J to 2 bases, leaving 3 bases not matched to a gene. Germline V gene data show CDR1 as SNHLY and CDR2 as FYNNEI. The CDR3 is 15 residues long. The CDR3 reads CASSGGQGAYNEQFF. CDR3 DNA sequence: TGTGCCAGCAGTGGGGGACAGGGTGCCTACAATGAGCAGTTCTTC. Together with reference TRBV2 and TRBJ2-1, the CDR3 gives the full variable domain: EPEVTQTPSHQVTQMGQEVILRCVPISNHLYFYWYRQILGQKVEFLVSFYNNEISEKSEIFDDQFSVERPDGSNFTLKIRSTKLEDSAMYFCASSGGQGAYNEQFFGPGTRLTVL.

The J gene is TRBJ1-1, the V gene TRBV28; D gene unclear. Deletions cut 6 bases from V and 5 bases from J, with 10 bases between. Germline CDR1 reads MDHEN; CDR2 reads SYDVKM. The CDR3 consists of 12 residues. CDR3 nucleotide sequence: TGTGCCAGCAGGGCAGGCAGGACTGAAGCTTTCTTT. It encodes CASRAGRTEAFF.

This clonotype occurred a few times. V usage is TRBV30 and J usage is TRBJ1-2; maybe TRBD1 (5 bases). CDR3 length: 11 amino acids. Germline V gene data show CDR1 as GTSNPN and CDR2 as SVGIG (reference sequence). V lost 0 bases and J 12 bases, leaving 11 bases between the germline ends. The CDR3 sequence is CAWSVQGFHTF. For the CDR3, the DNA is TGTGCCTGGAGTGTCCAGGGTTTCCACACCTTC.

This chain uses TRBV20-1 with TRBJ2-4; possibly TRBD2 for D (7 bases). V was cut by 5 bases and J by 6 bases, with 20 bases left in between. CDR3 length: 15 amino acids. From germline, CDR1 is DFQATT and CDR2 SNEGSKA (reference sequence). This CDR3 reads CSASRGGPAGNIQYF. CDR3 bases: TGCAGTGCTTCCCGCGGGGGCCCAGCGGGAAACATTCAGTACTTC.

This clonotype was counted between two and nine times. The chain has TRBV27 and TRBJ1-1; 11 bases are shared with TRBD1. The V gene end was trimmed by 4 bases and the J gene end by 6 bases; junction bases not matched to a gene: 10. The germline gives CDR1 MNHEY, CDR2 SMNVEV (reference sequence). The CDR3 consists of 16 residues. This CDR3 is CASSSISGQGGPEAFF. CDR3 bases: TGTGCCAGCAGTTCCATTTCGGGACAGGGGGGGCCTGAAGCTTTCTTT.

The chain combines TRBV7-8 with TRBJ2-1, with D perhaps TRBD2 (6 bases). Germline values: CDR1 SGHVS, CDR2 FQNEAQ. This CDR3 comprises 16 residues. The ends were cut back, 6 bases at V and 2 bases at J, with 17 bases in the middle. CDR3 region: CASSRRRLVAYNEQFF. CDR3 sequence (DNA): TGTGCCAGCAGTCGGAGGAGACTAGTAGCCTACAATGAGCAGTTCTTC.

The chain joins TRBV20-1 to TRBJ1-2; 8 bases map to TRBD1. Trimming at V came to 3 bases and at J to 3 bases, leaving 3 bases not matched to a gene. Germline V CDR1 and CDR2: DFQATT, SNEGSKA (reference sequence). The CDR3 loop spans 13 amino acids. CDR3 in DNA: TGCAGTGCTAGGCTGGACAGGGACTATGGCTACACCTTC. This encodes CSARLDRDYGYTF.

Comments on this clonotype: An end of the junction does not agree with germline; a read error may underlie this. This sequence joins TRBV6-4 and TRBJ1-1; 8 nucleotides align to TRBD1. CDR1 MRHNA and CDR2 SNTAGT come from the germline V gene. The CDR3 totals 14 residues. In DNA, the CDR3 is TGTGCCATCAGTGAGCCAGACAGGGGCACTGAAGCTTTCTTT. Its translation is CAISEPDRGTEAFF.

This clonotype was counted only a few times. This chain links TRBV6-2 or TRBV6-3 with TRBJ1-6; D ambiguous. With 2 bases removed from V and 7 bases from J, the gap between germline ends came to 12 bases. The CDR3 consists of 15 residues. Per the germline V gene, CDR1 is MNHEY and CDR2 is SVGEGT. CDR3 bases: TGTGCCAGCAGTTACGACGGAGTGTTGAATTCACCCCTCCACTTT. This gives the protein CASSYDGVLNSPLHF.

This clonotype was detected only a few times. The rearrangement joins TRBV6-5 to TRBJ1-5, with D perhaps TRBD1 (6 bases). The CDR3 runs to 15 residues. In germline, CDR1 is MNHEY, CDR2 SVGAGI. The germline V and J ends were trimmed by 3 bases and 1 base, with 10 bases remaining between them. The CDR3 sequence: CASSYTGSSNQPQHF. In DNA, the CDR3 is TGTGCCAGCAGTTATACAGGGTCAAGCAATCAGCCCCAGCATTTT.

In this sample, this clonotype turned up once. V usage is TRBV19 and J usage is TRBJ1-1; 9 bases align to TRBD1. V trimming: 5 bases; J trimming: 6 bases; junction bases outside the gene matches: 4. The germline gives CDR1 LNHDA, CDR2 SQIVND (reference sequence). CDR3 size: 13 residues. The CDR3 region is CASSWTGAPEAFF. Written as DNA, the CDR3 is TGTGCCAGTAGTTGGACAGGGGCCCCTGAAGCTTTCTTT.

The chain recombines TRBV5-4 with TRBJ2-7; TRBD2 aligns across 13 bases. Losses at the gene ends were 5 bases for V and 6 bases for J; bases not matched to a gene: 5. The CDR3 has 14 amino acids. CDR1 is SGHNT and CDR2 is YYREEE in the germline V gene (reference sequence). CDR3 DNA sequence: TGTGCCAGCAGTCAACTAGCGGGAGGGGTCGAGCAGTACTTC. It translates to CASSQLAGGVEQYF.

The chain joins TRBV20-1 to TRBJ1-1, with 9 bases identical to TRBD1. From germline, CDR1 is DFQATT and CDR2 SNEGSKA (reference sequence). This CDR3 has 14 residues. J was trimmed by 2 bases and V by 5 bases; bases with no gene match: 6. The CDR3 loop reads CSARQGVLNTEAFF. In DNA form, the CDR3 reads TGCAGTGCTCGACAGGGGGTCCTCAACACTGAAGCTTTCTTT.

The chain combines TRBV20-1 with TRBJ2-1, with 14 positions matching TRBD2. Germline CDR1 reads DFQATT; CDR2 reads SNEGSKA (reference sequence). The CDR3 consists of 13 residues. V gave up 3 bases and J gave up 13 bases; unmatched junction bases: 5. The CDR3 bases are TGCAGTGCTAGCGGGACTAGCGGGAGCCCACAGTTCTTC. It translates to CSASGTSGSPQFF.

By frequency in the sample, this clonotype is large. The V and J genes are TRBV29-1 and TRBJ2-3; weak D call: TRBD2 (6 bases). CDR3 length: 12 residues. Trimming pared 0 bases from V and 6 bases from J, leaving 7 bases between. The germline V gene encodes CDR1 SQVTM and CDR2 ANQGSEA. The CDR3 coding sequence is TGCAGCGTTGAAGATCGGGGGGATACGCAGTATTTT. This encodes CSVEDRGDTQYF.

The chain recombines TRBV20-1 with TRBJ1-4, with D perhaps TRBD1 (5 bases). Germline V gene lookup returns CDR1 DFQATT and CDR2 SNEGSKA (reference sequence). V gave up 5 bases and J gave up 7 bases, with 11 bases separating them. The CDR3 consists of 12 residues. The CDR3 DNA sequence: TGCAGTGCTGAGACCGGGACTGAAAAACTGTTTTTT. It translates to CSAETGTEKLFF.

V usage is TRBV20-1 and J usage is TRBJ1-6; D ambiguous. Germline lookup yields CDR1 DFQATT and CDR2 SNEGSKA (reference sequence). This CDR3 contains 14 residues. Trimming shortened V by 5 bases and J by 7 bases, and 15 bases separated the two germline ends. The CDR3 DNA reads TGCAGTGCTCTCTATCTCGGCGGGAATTCACCCCTCCACTTT. Amino acids: CSALYLGGNSPLHF.